The TCR beta chain described here comes from a study of blood T cell repertoires in COVID-19. Whole-study context: Some COVID-19 samples were acute and others convalescent; all came from the United States, Italy and Spain.

The protocol was immunoSEQ multiplex PCR, while the TCRdb copy is restricted to in-frame clones and leaves out a portion. The sample holds approximately 400,000 clones, 88% seen once. As concerns this clone: A junction boundary mismatches the germline segment, possibly from a read error.

Cohort placement rested on clinical history that participants reported themselves. Two negative PCRs, clearance, or symptom resolution were required of recovered Cohort 3 donors. Germline CDR1 is LGHDT and CDR2 is YNNKEL (reference sequence). The CDR3 runs 13 residues. The rearrangement links TRBV3-1 (or the pseudogene TRBV3-2) to TRBJ1-5; D is ambiguous. Sequencing was carried out using PBMCs or T cells enriched from blood (not recorded which). The TCR comes from a woman aged 18 to 35 who had recovered from COVID-19. The CDR3 spells CASSQELIQPQHF. Written as DNA, the CDR3 is TGTGCCAGCAGTCAAGAACTAATACAGCCCCAGCATTTT.